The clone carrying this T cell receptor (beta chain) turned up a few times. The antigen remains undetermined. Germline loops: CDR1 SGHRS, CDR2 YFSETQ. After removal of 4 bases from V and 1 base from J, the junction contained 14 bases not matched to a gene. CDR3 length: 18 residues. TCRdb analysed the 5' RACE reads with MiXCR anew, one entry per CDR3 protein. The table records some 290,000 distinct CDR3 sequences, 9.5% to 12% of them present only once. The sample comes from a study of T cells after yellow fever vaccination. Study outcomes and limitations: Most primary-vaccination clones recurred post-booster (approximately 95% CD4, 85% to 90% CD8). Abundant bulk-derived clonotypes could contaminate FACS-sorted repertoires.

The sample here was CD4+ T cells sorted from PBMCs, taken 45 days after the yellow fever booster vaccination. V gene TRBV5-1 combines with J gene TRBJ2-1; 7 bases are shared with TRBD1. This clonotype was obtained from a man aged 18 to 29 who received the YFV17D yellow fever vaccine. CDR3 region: CASSTPGDSASSYNEQFF. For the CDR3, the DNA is TGCGCCAGCAGCACCCCCGGGGACAGCGCATCTTCCTACAATGAGCAGTTCTTC.